This passage covers 8 T cell receptor beta chains from one sample sequenced in a study of identifying expanded T cells in peripheral blood. The table came from immunoSEQ multiplex PCR; TCRdb's copy has only in-frame clones and leaves some out. This table has about 110,000 clones, around 89% appearing once. Material: blood. All receptors come from a person between 18 and 75 years old in good health.

This chain connects TRBV6-6 to TRBJ2-1, with 12 nucleotides matching TRBD2. This CDR3 contains 15 residues. Germline loops: CDR1 MNHNY, CDR2 SVGAGI (reference sequence). The J segment lost 4 bases and the V segment lost 6 bases, leaving 4 bases of the junction unmatched. The CDR3 region has the DNA TGTGCCAGCAGCCCGACTAGCGGGGGTTACAATGAGCAGTTCTTC. Protein sequence: CASSPTSGGYNEQFF.

The gene calls are TRBV6-1 and TRBJ2-3; D is perhaps TRBD2 (7 bases). Germline V gene lookup returns CDR1 MNHNS and CDR2 SASEGT. The CDR3 runs 14 residues. Trimming pared 6 bases from V and 2 bases from J, leaving 12 bases between. CDR3 loop: CASRRGRDTDTQYF. Written as DNA, the CDR3 is TGTGCCAGCAGGCGGGGGCGCGACACAGATACGCAGTATTTT.

Here the CDR3 reads CASSSHPRGTYGYTF. The CDR3 DNA is TGTGCCAGCAGTTCCCATCCCCGGGGGACCTATGGCTACACCTTC. The rearrangement joins TRBV6-5 to TRBJ1-2; possible D gene TRBD1, 5 bases. The CDR3 loop spans 15 amino acids. V lost 4 bases, J lost 4 bases, and 16 bases lay in between. Germline CDR1 MNHEY, CDR2 SVGAGI.

The chain combines TRBV7-8 with TRBJ2-3; TRBD2 matches 14 bases. The junction had 7 bases not matched to a gene; V was cut back by 5 bases and J by 0 bases. The length of the CDR3 is 18 residues. Germline CDR1 reads SGHVS; CDR2 reads FQNEAQ. CDR3 residues: CASSRLGTSGRSTDTQYF. CDR3 DNA sequence: TGTGCCAGCAGCCGCCTGGGGACTAGCGGGAGAAGCACAGATACGCAGTATTTT.

The V and J genes are TRBV18 and TRBJ2-4; D ambiguous. This CDR3 spans 16 amino acids. The V and J ends lost 6 bases and 3 bases respectively, with 18 bases between them. Germline CDR1 reads KGHSH; CDR2 reads LQKENI. This CDR3 is CASSRSLGEGKNIQYF. For the CDR3, the DNA is TGTGCCAGCTCTCGTAGTTTGGGTGAAGGCAAAAACATTCAGTACTTC.

This clone was observed a few times. V and J are TRBV10-3 and TRBJ2-2, with D unclear. The V gene lost 0 bases and the J gene lost 3 bases, with 11 bases spanning the gap. Per the germline V gene, CDR1 is ENHRY and CDR2 is SYGVKD. CDR3 size: 16 residues. The CDR3 coding sequence is TGTGCCATCAGTGAGTCGATTGGGCTGGACACCGGGGAGCTGTTTTTT. Translated, it gives CAISESIGLDTGELFF.

The chain is built from TRBV7-2 and TRBJ2-7; the D gene is possibly TRBD2 (7 bases). Germline loops: CDR1 SGHTA, CDR2 FQGNSA. V shed 5 bases and J shed 3 bases, with 14 bases lying between them. The CDR3 is 14 residues long. Here the CDR3 reads CASSPWGGSYEQYF. DNA of the CDR3: TGTGCCAGCAGCCCATGGGGGGGCAGCTACGAGCAGTACTTC.

This sequence joins TRBV7-9 and TRBJ2-7; unclear D gene. Trimming pared 2 bases from V and 0 bases from J, leaving 11 bases between. Germline V gene sequence: CDR1 SEHNR, CDR2 FQNEAQ (reference sequence). This CDR3 has 15 amino acids. The CDR3 sequence is CASSLTDLSSYEQYF. The CDR3 bases are TGTGCCAGCAGCTTAACGGACCTTAGCTCCTACGAGCAGTACTTC.